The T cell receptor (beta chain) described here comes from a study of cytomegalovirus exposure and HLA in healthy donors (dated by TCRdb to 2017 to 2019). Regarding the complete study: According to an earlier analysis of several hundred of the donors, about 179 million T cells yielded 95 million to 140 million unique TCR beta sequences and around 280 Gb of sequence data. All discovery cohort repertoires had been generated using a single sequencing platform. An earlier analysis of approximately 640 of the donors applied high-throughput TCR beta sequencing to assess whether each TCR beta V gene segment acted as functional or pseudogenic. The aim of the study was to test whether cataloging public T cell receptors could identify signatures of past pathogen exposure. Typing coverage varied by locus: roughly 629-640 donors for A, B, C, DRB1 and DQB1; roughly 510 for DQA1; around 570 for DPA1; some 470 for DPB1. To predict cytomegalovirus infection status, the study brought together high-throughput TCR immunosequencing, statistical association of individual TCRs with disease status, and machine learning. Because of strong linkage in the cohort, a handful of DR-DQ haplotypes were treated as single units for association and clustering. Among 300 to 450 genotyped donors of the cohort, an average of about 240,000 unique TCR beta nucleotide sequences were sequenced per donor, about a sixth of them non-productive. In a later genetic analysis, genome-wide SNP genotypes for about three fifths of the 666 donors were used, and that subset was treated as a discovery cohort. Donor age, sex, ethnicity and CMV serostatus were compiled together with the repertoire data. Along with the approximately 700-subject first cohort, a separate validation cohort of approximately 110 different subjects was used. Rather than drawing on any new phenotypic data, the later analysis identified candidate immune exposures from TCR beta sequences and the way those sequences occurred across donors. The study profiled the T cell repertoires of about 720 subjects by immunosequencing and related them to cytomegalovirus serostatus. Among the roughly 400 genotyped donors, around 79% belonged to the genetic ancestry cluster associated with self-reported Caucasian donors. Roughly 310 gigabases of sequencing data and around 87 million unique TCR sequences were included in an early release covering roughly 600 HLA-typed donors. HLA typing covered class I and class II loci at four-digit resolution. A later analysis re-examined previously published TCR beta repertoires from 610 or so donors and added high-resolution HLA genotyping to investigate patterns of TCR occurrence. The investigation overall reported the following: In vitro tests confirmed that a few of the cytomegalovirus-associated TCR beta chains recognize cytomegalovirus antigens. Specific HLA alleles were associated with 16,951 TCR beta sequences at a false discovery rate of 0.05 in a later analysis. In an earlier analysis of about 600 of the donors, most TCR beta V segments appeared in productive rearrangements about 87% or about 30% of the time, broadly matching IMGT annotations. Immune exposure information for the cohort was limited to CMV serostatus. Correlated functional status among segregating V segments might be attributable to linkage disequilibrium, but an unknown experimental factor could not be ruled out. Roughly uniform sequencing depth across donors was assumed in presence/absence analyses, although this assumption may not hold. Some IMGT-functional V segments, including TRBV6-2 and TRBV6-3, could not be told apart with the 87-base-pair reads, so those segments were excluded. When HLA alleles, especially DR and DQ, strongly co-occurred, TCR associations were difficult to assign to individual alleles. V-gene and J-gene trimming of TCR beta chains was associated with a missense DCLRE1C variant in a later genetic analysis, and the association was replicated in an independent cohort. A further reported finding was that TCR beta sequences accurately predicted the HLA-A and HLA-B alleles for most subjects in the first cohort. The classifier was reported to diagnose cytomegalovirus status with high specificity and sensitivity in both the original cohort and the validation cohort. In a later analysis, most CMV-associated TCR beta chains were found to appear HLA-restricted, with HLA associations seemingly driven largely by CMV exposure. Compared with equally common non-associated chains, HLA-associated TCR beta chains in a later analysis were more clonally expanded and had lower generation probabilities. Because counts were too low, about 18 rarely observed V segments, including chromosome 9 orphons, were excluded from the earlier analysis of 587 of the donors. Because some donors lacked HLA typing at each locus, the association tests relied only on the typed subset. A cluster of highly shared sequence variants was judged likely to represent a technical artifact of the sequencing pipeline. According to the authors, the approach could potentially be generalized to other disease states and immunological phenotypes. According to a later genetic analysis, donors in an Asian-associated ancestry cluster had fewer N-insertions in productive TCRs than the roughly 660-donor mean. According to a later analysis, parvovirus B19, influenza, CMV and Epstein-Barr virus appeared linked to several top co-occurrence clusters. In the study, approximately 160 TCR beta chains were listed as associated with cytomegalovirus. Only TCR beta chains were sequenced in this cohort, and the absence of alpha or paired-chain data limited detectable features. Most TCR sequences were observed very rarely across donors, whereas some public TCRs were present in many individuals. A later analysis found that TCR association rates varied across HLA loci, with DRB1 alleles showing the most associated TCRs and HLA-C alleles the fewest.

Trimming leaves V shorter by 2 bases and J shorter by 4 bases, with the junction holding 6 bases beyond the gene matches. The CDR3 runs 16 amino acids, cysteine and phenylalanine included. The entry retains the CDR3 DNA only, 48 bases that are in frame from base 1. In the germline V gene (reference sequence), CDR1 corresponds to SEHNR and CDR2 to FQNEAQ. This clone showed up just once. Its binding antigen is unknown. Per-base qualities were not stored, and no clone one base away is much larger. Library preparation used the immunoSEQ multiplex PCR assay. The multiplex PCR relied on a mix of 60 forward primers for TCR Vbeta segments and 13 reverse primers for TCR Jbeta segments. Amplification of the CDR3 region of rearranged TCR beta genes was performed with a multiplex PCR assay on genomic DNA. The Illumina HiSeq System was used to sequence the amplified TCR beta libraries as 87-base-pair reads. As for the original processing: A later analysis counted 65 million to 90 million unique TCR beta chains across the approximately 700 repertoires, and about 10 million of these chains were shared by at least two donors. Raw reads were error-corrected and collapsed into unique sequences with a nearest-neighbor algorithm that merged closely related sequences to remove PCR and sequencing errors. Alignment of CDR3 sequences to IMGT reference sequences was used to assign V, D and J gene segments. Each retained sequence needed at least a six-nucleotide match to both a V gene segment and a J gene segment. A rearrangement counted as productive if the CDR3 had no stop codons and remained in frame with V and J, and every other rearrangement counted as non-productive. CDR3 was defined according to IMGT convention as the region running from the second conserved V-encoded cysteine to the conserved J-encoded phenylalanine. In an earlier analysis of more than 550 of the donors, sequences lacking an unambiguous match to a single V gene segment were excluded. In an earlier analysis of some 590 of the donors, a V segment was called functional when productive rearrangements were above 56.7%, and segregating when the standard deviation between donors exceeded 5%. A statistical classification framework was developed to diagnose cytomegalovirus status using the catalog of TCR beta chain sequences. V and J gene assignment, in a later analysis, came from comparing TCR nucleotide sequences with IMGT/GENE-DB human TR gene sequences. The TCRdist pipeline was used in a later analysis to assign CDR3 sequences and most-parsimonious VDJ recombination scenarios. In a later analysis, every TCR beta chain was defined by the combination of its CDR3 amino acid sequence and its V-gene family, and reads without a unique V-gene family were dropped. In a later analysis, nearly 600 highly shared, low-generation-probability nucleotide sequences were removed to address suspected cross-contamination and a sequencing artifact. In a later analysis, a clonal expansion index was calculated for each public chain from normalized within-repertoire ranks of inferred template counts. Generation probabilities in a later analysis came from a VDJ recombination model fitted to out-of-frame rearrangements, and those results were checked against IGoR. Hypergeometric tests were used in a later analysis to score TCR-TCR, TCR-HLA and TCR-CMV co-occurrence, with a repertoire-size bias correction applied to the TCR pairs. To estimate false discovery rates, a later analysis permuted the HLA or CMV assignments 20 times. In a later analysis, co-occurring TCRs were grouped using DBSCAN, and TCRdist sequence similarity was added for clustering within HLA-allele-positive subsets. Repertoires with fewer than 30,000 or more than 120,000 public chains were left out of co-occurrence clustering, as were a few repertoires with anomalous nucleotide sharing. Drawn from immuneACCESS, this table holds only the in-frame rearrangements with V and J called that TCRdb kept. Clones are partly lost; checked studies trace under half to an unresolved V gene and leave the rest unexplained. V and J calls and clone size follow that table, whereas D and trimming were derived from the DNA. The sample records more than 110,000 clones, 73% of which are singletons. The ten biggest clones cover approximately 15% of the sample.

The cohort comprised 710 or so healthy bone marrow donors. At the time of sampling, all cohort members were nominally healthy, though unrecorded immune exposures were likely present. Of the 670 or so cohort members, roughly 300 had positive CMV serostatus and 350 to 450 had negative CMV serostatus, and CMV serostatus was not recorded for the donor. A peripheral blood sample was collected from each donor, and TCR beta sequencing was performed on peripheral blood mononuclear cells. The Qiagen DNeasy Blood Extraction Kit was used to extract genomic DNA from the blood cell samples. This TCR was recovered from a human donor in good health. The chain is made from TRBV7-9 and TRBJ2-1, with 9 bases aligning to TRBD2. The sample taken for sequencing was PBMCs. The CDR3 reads CASSLLGLAGYNEQFF. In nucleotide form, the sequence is TGTGCCAGCAGCTTATTAGGGCTAGCGGGGTACAATGAGCAGTTCTTC.